The clone carrying this T cell receptor beta chain was detected a few times. What it binds is unknown. Other nucleotide sequences from this sample produce the same CDR3. The protocol was immunoSEQ multiplex PCR, while the TCRdb copy is restricted to in-frame clones and leaves out a portion. The data contain 150,000 to 200,000 clones, 88% of them seen just once; the ten biggest clones take up around 11%. The data originate from a study of radiation and T cells in renal cell carcinoma. Study-wide points: From baseline, blood top tumor clonotypes peaked at 2 weeks post-radiation.

The time point was: blood 4 weeks post-SBRT, at nephrectomy. Indicated treatment: 15 Gy SBRT to primary tumor, nephrectomy 4 weeks later. V gave up 2 bases and J gave up 1 base, with 2 bases separating them. Germline CDR1 and CDR2: KGHSH and LQKENI. The CDR3 totals 12 residues. Sample: blood, taken from a patient whose treatment included radiotherapy and nephrectomy. This clonotype was sampled from a woman in her fifties or sixties with renal cell carcinoma. This chain connects TRBV18 to TRBJ1-1; D is uncertain. CDR3 coding DNA: TGTGCCAGCTCACCAGAGAACACTGAAGCTTTCTTT. Translated, it gives CASSPENTEAFF. Complete variable domain (other parts from reference TRBV18 and TRBJ1-1): NAGVMQNPRHLVRRRGQEARLRCSPMKGHSHVYWYRQLPEEGLKFMVYLQKENIIDESGMPKERFSAEFPKEGPSILRIQQVVRGDSAAYFCASSPENTEAFFGQGTRLTVV.